Listed below are T cell receptor beta chains from one sample, sequenced in a study of T cells in Graves' hyperthyroidism and ophthalmopathy. TCRdb recomputed calls from the multiplex PCR reads with MiXCR, one row per CDR3 protein. Counted here are around 800,000 distinct CDR3 sequences, around 38% occurring once; the ten biggest clones make up 7.5% to 9.5%. The specimen sequenced was blood. The source of these receptors is a man younger than 35 with Graves' hyperthyroidism. Each CDR3 is given with its conserved first and last residue. The D gene is left open where the match is weak. Size tells how often a clone was seen (once, few, many) or the class of an expanded clone, and some rows leave it out.

CDR3 length: 11; V gene: TRBV7-2; clone size: NA; J gene: TRBJ2-7; D gene: NA; CDR3 protein: CASQDFGEQYF; CDR3 DNA: TGTGCCAGCCAGGACTTTGGGGAGCAGTACTTC
CDR3 length: 15; V gene: TRBV7-2; clone size: once; J gene: TRBJ2-7; D gene: TRBD2; CDR3 protein: CASSQVAGGGYEQYF; CDR3 DNA: TGTGCCAGCAGCCAGGTAGCGGGGGGAGGGTACGAGCAGTACTTC
CDR3 length: 11; V gene: TRBV12-3/TRBV12-4; clone size: NA; J gene: TRBJ2-5; D gene: NA; CDR3 protein: CASSHSGTQYF; CDR3 DNA: TGTGCCAGCAGCCACTCGGGGACCCAGTACTTC
CDR3 length: 13; V gene: TRBV2; clone size: NA; J gene: TRBJ1-5; D gene: NA; CDR3 protein: CAIRGYSNQPQHF; CDR3 DNA: TGTGCCATTCGGGGGTATAGCAATCAGCCCCAGCATTTT
CDR3 length: 16; V gene: TRBV5-1; clone size: NA; J gene: TRBJ2-2; D gene: TRBD1; CDR3 protein: CASSFLTGESTGELFF; CDR3 DNA: TGCGCCAGCAGCTTCCTGACAGGGGAGAGCACCGGGGAGCTGTTTTTT
CDR3 length: 15; V gene: TRBV29-1; clone size: many; J gene: TRBJ2-5; D gene: NA; CDR3 protein: CSVEEPWGTRETQYF; CDR3 DNA: TGCAGCGTTGAAGAGCCTTGGGGGACGCGAGAGACCCAGTACTTC
CDR3 length: 15; V gene: TRBV19; clone size: once; J gene: TRBJ1-2; D gene: TRBD1; CDR3 protein: CASSFRDRREYGYTF; CDR3 DNA: TGTGCCAGTAGTTTCCGGGACAGAAGGGAATATGGCTACACCTTC
CDR3 length: 11; V gene: TRBV24-1; clone size: many; J gene: TRBJ2-2; D gene: NA; CDR3 protein: CATSVPGELFF; CDR3 DNA: TGTGCCACCAGTGTTCCCGGGGAGCTGTTTTTT
CDR3 length: 14; V gene: TRBV12-3/TRBV12-4; clone size: NA; J gene: TRBJ1-6; D gene: NA; CDR3 protein: CASTPGSRNSPLHF; CDR3 DNA: TGTGCCAGCACCCCGGGAAGCAGAAATTCACCCCTCCACTTT
CDR3 length: 17; V gene: TRBV6-1; clone size: NA; J gene: TRBJ1-2; D gene: NA; CDR3 protein: CASSPRVSTTGNYGYTF; CDR3 DNA: TGTGCCAGCAGTCCACGGGTCTCGACGACAGGCAACTATGGCTACACCTTC
CDR3 length: 14; V gene: TRBV19; clone size: few; J gene: TRBJ2-7; D gene: NA; CDR3 protein: CASSPGRGVYEQYF; CDR3 DNA: TGTGCCAGTAGTCCGGGACGGGGAGTCTACGAGCAGTACTTC
CDR3 length: 17; V gene: TRBV24-1; clone size: many; J gene: TRBJ1-5; D gene: TRBD1; CDR3 protein: CATSGGPDRGGNQPQHF; CDR3 DNA: TGTGCCACCAGTGGGGGCCCCGACAGGGGGGGCAATCAGCCCCAGCATTTT
CDR3 length: 11; V gene: TRBV28; clone size: NA; J gene: TRBJ2-2; D gene: NA; CDR3 protein: CAGETAGELFF; CDR3 DNA: TGTGCCGGCGAAACCGCCGGGGAGCTGTTTTTT
CDR3 length: 16; V gene: TRBV3-1; clone size: NA; J gene: TRBJ2-5; D gene: TRBD1; CDR3 protein: CASSHLGTAQQETQYF; CDR3 DNA: TGTGCCAGCAGCCACCTCGGGACAGCCCAACAAGAGACCCAGTACTTC
CDR3 length: 13; V gene: TRBV4-1; clone size: NA; J gene: TRBJ2-7; D gene: NA; CDR3 protein: CASSTRADYEQYF; CDR3 DNA: TGTGCCAGCAGCACTCGGGCCGACTACGAGCAGTACTTC
CDR3 length: 13; V gene: TRBV10-3; clone size: NA; J gene: TRBJ2-7; D gene: NA; CDR3 protein: CATGGTRTYEQYF; CDR3 DNA: TGTGCCACCGGGGGGACACGAACCTACGAGCAGTACTTC
CDR3 length: 15; V gene: TRBV19; clone size: NA; J gene: TRBJ1-6; D gene: NA; CDR3 protein: CASRTASSYNSPLHF; CDR3 DNA: TGTGCCAGTAGGACAGCGAGCTCCTATAATTCACCCCTCCACTTT
CDR3 length: 12; V gene: TRBV20-1; clone size: many; J gene: TRBJ1-5; D gene: NA; CDR3 protein: CSVPVANQPQHF; CDR3 DNA: TGCAGTGTCCCGGTTGCGAATCAGCCCCAGCATTTT
CDR3 length: 13; V gene: TRBV2; clone size: NA; J gene: TRBJ1-2; D gene: NA; CDR3 protein: CASSLSTVDGYTF; CDR3 DNA: TGTGCCAGCAGCTTGTCGACAGTCGATGGCTACACCTTC
CDR3 length: 15; V gene: TRBV29-1; clone size: many; J gene: TRBJ1-5; D gene: TRBD1; CDR3 protein: CSVVWGTGINQPQHF; CDR3 DNA: TGCAGCGTTGTATGGGGGACAGGGATAAATCAGCCCCAGCATTTT
CDR3 length: 11; V gene: TRBV29-1; clone size: NA; J gene: TRBJ1-2; D gene: TRBD1; CDR3 protein: CSPGTDYGYTF; CDR3 DNA: TGCAGTCCCGGGACAGACTATGGCTACACCTTC
CDR3 length: 14; V gene: TRBV11-2; clone size: many; J gene: TRBJ2-5; D gene: NA; CDR3 protein: CASSWGLSYETQYF; CDR3 DNA: TGTGCCAGCAGCTGGGGTCTAAGTTACGAGACCCAGTACTTC
CDR3 length: 16; V gene: TRBV20-1; clone size: NA; J gene: TRBJ2-7; D gene: NA; CDR3 protein: CSARTEIWDEHYEQYF; CDR3 DNA: TGCAGTGCTAGGACGGAGATTTGGGACGAACACTACGAGCAGTACTTC
CDR3 length: 17; V gene: TRBV5-1; clone size: NA; J gene: TRBJ1-1; D gene: NA; CDR3 protein: CASSLAAGRGRNTEAFF; CDR3 DNA: TGCGCCAGCAGCTTGGCGGCAGGGAGGGGGAGGAACACTGAAGCTTTCTTT
CDR3 length: 14; V gene: TRBV19; clone size: NA; J gene: TRBJ2-7; D gene: TRBD2; CDR3 protein: CASSPRLADSEQYF; CDR3 DNA: TGTGCCAGTAGTCCCCGACTAGCGGACTCCGAGCAGTACTTC
CDR3 length: 15; V gene: TRBV20-1; clone size: many; J gene: TRBJ2-7; D gene: NA; CDR3 protein: CSASGVSTPSYEQYF; CDR3 DNA: TGCAGTGCTAGTGGGGTTTCGACACCTTCCTACGAGCAGTACTTC
CDR3 length: 16; V gene: TRBV7-9; clone size: NA; J gene: TRBJ1-6; D gene: NA; CDR3 protein: CASSLEPTGINSPLHF; CDR3 DNA: TGTGCCAGCAGCTTGGAACCTACAGGGATCAATTCACCCCTCCACTTT
CDR3 length: 16; V gene: TRBV20-1; clone size: few; J gene: TRBJ2-7; D gene: TRBD2; CDR3 protein: CSARGTSEGAVREQYF; CDR3 DNA: TGCAGTGCTAGAGGGACTAGCGAGGGGGCCGTTCGGGAGCAGTACTTC
CDR3 length: 13; V gene: TRBV9; clone size: many; J gene: TRBJ2-5; D gene: NA; CDR3 protein: CASSGLGPETQYF; CDR3 DNA: TGTGCCAGCAGCGGGCTAGGCCCAGAGACCCAGTACTTC
CDR3 length: 17; V gene: TRBV7-8; clone size: NA; J gene: TRBJ2-5; D gene: TRBD2; CDR3 protein: CASTFPGGSGGTETQYF; CDR3 DNA: TGTGCCAGCACTTTCCCTGGCGGGAGCGGGGGGACGGAGACCCAGTACTTC
CDR3 length: 15; V gene: TRBV7-4; clone size: NA; J gene: TRBJ1-1; D gene: NA; CDR3 protein: CASSPQRGQNTEAFF; CDR3 DNA: TGCGCCAGCAGCCCCCAAAGGGGCCAGAACACTGAAGCTTTCTTT
CDR3 length: 13; V gene: TRBV5-1; clone size: few; J gene: TRBJ2-7; D gene: NA; CDR3 protein: CASRATFTYEQYF; CDR3 DNA: TGCGCCAGCAGGGCGACATTTACCTACGAGCAGTACTTC
CDR3 length: 15; V gene: TRBV10-2; clone size: many; J gene: TRBJ2-2; D gene: TRBD1; CDR3 protein: CASRGTGANTGELFF; CDR3 DNA: TGCGCCAGCAGGGGGACAGGGGCTAACACCGGGGAGCTGTTTTTT
CDR3 length: 13; V gene: TRBV7-2; clone size: many; J gene: TRBJ2-5; D gene: NA; CDR3 protein: CASSLREQETQYF; CDR3 DNA: TGTGCCAGCAGCTTGAGGGAACAAGAGACCCAGTACTTC
CDR3 length: 11; V gene: TRBV29-1; clone size: many; J gene: TRBJ1-1; D gene: NA; CDR3 protein: CSVDGVTEAFF; CDR3 DNA: TGCAGCGTTGACGGCGTAACTGAAGCTTTCTTT
CDR3 length: 14; V gene: TRBV7-2; clone size: few; J gene: TRBJ1-4; D gene: TRBD1; CDR3 protein: CASSPGQINEKLFF; CDR3 DNA: TGTGCCAGCAGCCCGGGACAGATAAATGAAAAACTGTTTTTT
CDR3 length: 14; V gene: TRBV15; clone size: NA; J gene: TRBJ2-1; D gene: TRBD1; CDR3 protein: CATSAQGYHNEQFF; CDR3 DNA: TGTGCCACCAGCGCACAGGGGTACCACAATGAGCAGTTCTTC
CDR3 length: 14; V gene: TRBV20-1; clone size: NA; J gene: TRBJ1-1; D gene: TRBD1; CDR3 protein: CSAEQGFTDTEAFF; CDR3 DNA: TGCAGTGCCGAACAGGGGTTTACTGACACTGAAGCTTTCTTT
CDR3 length: 15; V gene: TRBV4-2; clone size: NA; J gene: TRBJ2-7; D gene: NA; CDR3 protein: CASSQETVSSYEQYF; CDR3 DNA: TGTGCCAGCAGCCAAGAGACGGTTAGCTCCTACGAGCAGTACTTC
CDR3 length: 14; V gene: TRBV9; clone size: NA; J gene: TRBJ1-1; D gene: NA; CDR3 protein: CASSVSLRGAEAFF; CDR3 DNA: TGTGCCAGCAGCGTATCTTTAAGGGGCGCTGAAGCTTTCTTT
CDR3 length: 15; V gene: TRBV7-9; clone size: NA; J gene: TRBJ2-2; D gene: NA; CDR3 protein: CASSLIAGSTGELFF; CDR3 DNA: TGTGCCAGCAGCTTAATAGCAGGGAGCACCGGGGAGCTGTTTTTT
CDR3 length: 14; V gene: TRBV11-2; clone size: NA; J gene: TRBJ2-7; D gene: TRBD1; CDR3 protein: CASSQDREVNGQYF; CDR3 DNA: TGTGCCAGCAGCCAAGACAGGGAAGTGAACGGGCAGTACTTC
CDR3 length: 16; V gene: TRBV11-1; clone size: NA; J gene: TRBJ2-5; D gene: TRBD1; CDR3 protein: CASSLASGTEQETQYF; CDR3 DNA: TGTGCCAGCAGCTTAGCTTCCGGGACAGAACAAGAGACCCAGTACTTC
CDR3 length: 15; V gene: TRBV6-2/TRBV6-3; clone size: NA; J gene: TRBJ1-1; D gene: NA; CDR3 protein: CASSPSILRNTEAFF; CDR3 DNA: TGTGCCAGCAGTCCGTCGATCCTTAGGAACACTGAAGCTTTCTTT
CDR3 length: 13; V gene: TRBV29-1; clone size: NA; J gene: TRBJ2-3; D gene: NA; CDR3 protein: CSVNGRFTDTQYF; CDR3 DNA: TGCAGCGTCAATGGGAGGTTCACAGATACGCAGTATTTT
CDR3 length: 13; V gene: TRBV6-5; clone size: NA; J gene: TRBJ1-2; D gene: NA; CDR3 protein: CASSPTSSGGYTF; CDR3 DNA: TGTGCCAGCAGTCCCACGTCATCGGGTGGCTACACCTTC
CDR3 length: 14; V gene: TRBV29-1; clone size: NA; J gene: TRBJ2-1; D gene: NA; CDR3 protein: CSVEGLVSYNEQFF; CDR3 DNA: TGCAGCGTTGAAGGTCTAGTCTCCTACAATGAGCAGTTCTTC
CDR3 length: 14; V gene: TRBV7-9; clone size: NA; J gene: TRBJ2-7; D gene: NA; CDR3 protein: CASSLVRGPYEQYF; CDR3 DNA: TGTGCCAGCAGCTTAGTCAGGGGTCCCTACGAGCAGTACTTC
CDR3 length: 17; V gene: TRBV5-1; clone size: NA; J gene: TRBJ2-3; D gene: TRBD2; CDR3 protein: CASSLAGTGRGADTQYF; CDR3 DNA: TGCGCCAGCAGCTTGGCCGGAACGGGGAGGGGCGCAGATACGCAGTATTTT
CDR3 length: 12; V gene: TRBV25-1; clone size: many; J gene: TRBJ1-2; D gene: NA; CDR3 protein: CASSGLVESYTF; CDR3 DNA: TGTGCCAGCAGTGGATTGGTAGAAAGCTACACCTTC
CDR3 length: 14; V gene: TRBV12-3/TRBV12-4; clone size: few; J gene: TRBJ1-1; D gene: NA; CDR3 protein: CASSNGQSNTEAFF; CDR3 DNA: TGTGCCAGCAGTAACGGACAGTCGAACACTGAAGCTTTCTTT
CDR3 length: 13; V gene: TRBV9; clone size: NA; J gene: TRBJ2-7; D gene: TRBD2; CDR3 protein: CASSGGGADEQYF; CDR3 DNA: TGTGCCAGCAGCGGCGGGGGGGCCGACGAGCAGTACTTC
CDR3 length: 16; V gene: TRBV7-2; clone size: NA; J gene: TRBJ2-7; D gene: TRBD2; CDR3 protein: CASRIGSGRGRGEQYF; CDR3 DNA: TGTGCCAGCAGGATTGGCAGCGGGAGGGGAAGGGGAGAGCAGTACTTC